The 19 T cell receptor beta chains listed next were all sequenced from one sample in a study of T cells in Graves' hyperthyroidism and ophthalmopathy. Using RNA transcripts as the source, TCR beta CDR3 regions were amplified. In the first-round RT-PCR of the TCR CDR3, the HTBI primer set was used. MiXCR, applied by TCRdb to the multiplex PCR reads, yields one record per CDR3 protein. In the table there are a few hundred thousand distinct CDR3 sequences, more than 13% of which are singletons. The sequencing input was blood. The receptors stem from a woman under 40 with Graves' hyperthyroidism.

The CDR3 sequence: CASSFSGSGVDTQYF. In nucleotides, the CDR3 is TGTGCCAGCAGCTTTAGTGGATCGGGAGTGGATACGCAGTATTTT. This chain joins TRBV7-9 and TRBJ2-3, with D maybe TRBD2 (6 bases). Germline values: CDR1 SEHNR, CDR2 FQNEAQ (reference sequence). V was pared by 3 bases and J by 6 bases, with 16 bases between. The CDR3 sequence is 15 residues long. Full variable domain (outside the CDR3, taken from reference TRBV7-9 and TRBJ2-3): DTGVSQNPRHKITKRGQNVTFRCDPISEHNRLYWYRQTLGQGPEFLTYFQNEAQLEKSRLLSDRFSAERPKGSFSTLEIQRTEQGDSAMYLCASSFSGSGVDTQYFGPGTRLTVL.

Ten or more counts support this clonotype. This chain links TRBV12-3 or TRBV12-4 with TRBJ1-1, with 8 positions matching TRBD1. V was pared by 7 bases and J by 0 bases, with 19 bases of the junction left unmatched. The CDR3 loop spans 19 amino acids. CDR3 amino acids: CASTSDRAGWFGMNTEAFF. DNA for the CDR3: TGTGCCAGCACCTCGGACAGGGCGGGATGGTTTGGCATGAACACTGAAGCTTTCTTT.

This chain links TRBV27 with TRBJ1-2; perhaps TRBD1 as D (6 bases). The CDR3 extends over 12 amino acids. The V gene lost 5 bases and the J gene lost 5 bases, with 9 bases spanning the gap. From germline, CDR1 is MNHEY and CDR2 SMNVEV (reference sequence). CDR3: CASSHQGYGYTF. DNA of the CDR3: TGTGCCAGCAGTCACCAGGGGTATGGCTACACCTTC.

The rearrangement uses TRBV7-2 and TRBJ2-7, with 15 nucleotides matching TRBD2. Germline V gives CDR1 SGHTA, CDR2 FQGNSA. The CDR3 extends over 17 amino acids. Trimming took 8 bases from V and 6 from J; bases not matched to a gene: 14. CDR3 sequence (DNA): TGTGCCAGCCGACTCGGGACTAGCGGGAGGCGGGGCCGCGAGCAGTACTTC. Residues: CASRLGTSGRRGREQYF.

The chain couples TRBV5-1 to TRBJ2-1; D tentatively reads TRBD1 or TRBD2 (6 bases each). V shed 3 bases and J shed 8 bases, with 18 bases lying between them. The CDR3 has 15 amino acids. The V gene's germline CDR1 is SGHRS and CDR2 YFSETQ. This CDR3 is CASSWGQGRGYEQFF. The CDR3 DNA follows: TGCGCCAGCAGCTGGGGGCAGGGGCGGGGATATGAGCAGTTCTTC.

Comment on this clonotype: A read error is possible here, since a much larger clone lies one base away. The V and J genes are TRBV7-9 and TRBJ2-7; possibly TRBD2 for D (6 bases). Germline-derived CDR1 and CDR2 are SEHNR and FQNEAQ (reference sequence). The CDR3 loop spans 11 amino acids. CDR3 amino acids: CAGSGPYEQYF. The CDR3 nucleotides are TGTGCCGGCAGCGGGCCCTACGAGCAGTACTTC.

The table lists this clonotype with a few counts. The chain links TRBV18 to TRBJ2-2; 13 nucleotides agree with TRBD2. J was trimmed by 4 bases and V by 0 bases; bases with no gene match: 5. The CDR3 sequence is 18 residues long. CDR1 is KGHSH and CDR2 is LQKENI in the germline V gene. DNA of the CDR3: TGTGCCAGCTCACCACCGGGACTAGCGGGACACGGCACCGGGGAGCTGTTTTTT. As protein: CASSPPGLAGHGTGELFF. The full variable domain, its missing parts supplied by reference TRBV18 and TRBJ2-2, is NAGVMQNPRHLVRRRGQEARLRCSPMKGHSHVYWYRQLPEEGLKFMVYLQKENIIDESGMPKERFSAEFPKEGPSILRIQQVVRGDSAAYFCASSPPGLAGHGTGELFFGEGSRLTVL.

This clonotype was observed many times. At one boundary the junction diverges from the germline segment, which might be a read error. V gene TRBV12-3 or TRBV12-4 combines with J gene TRBJ2-7; D unresolved. The CDR3 runs 12 residues. Here the CDR3 DNA reads TGTGCCAGCAGCTTAGTCCTCTACGAGCAGTACTTC. It specifies CASSLVLYEQYF.

About this clonotype itself: Germline and junction disagree at one end, which may indicate a read error. The rearrangement links TRBV28 to TRBJ1-3; a weak D match, TRBD1 (5 bases). The CDR3 loop spans 15 amino acids. The germline V gene encodes CDR1 MDHEN and CDR2 SYDVKM. CDR3 nucleotides: TGTGCCAGCAGTGAACCCAGGGTGGCGGGAAACACCACATATTTT. Translation: CASSEPRVAGNTTYF. Full variable domain (rest looked up from reference TRBV28 and TRBJ1-3): DVKVTQSSRYLVKRTGEKVFLECVQDMDHENMFWYRQDPGLGLRLIYFSYDVKMKEKGDIPEGYSVSREKKERFSLILESASTNQTSMYLCASSEPRVAGNTTYFGEGSWLTVV.

The gene calls are TRBV19 and TRBJ1-5; D is uncertain. CDR1 is LNHDA, CDR2 SQIVND, per germline (reference sequence). The CDR3 totals 15 residues. Between the trimmed V and J ends, which lost 5 bases and 7 bases, there was a span of 18 bases. The CDR3 region is CASSSTAGVDQPQHF. CDR3 in DNA: TGTGCCAGTAGTTCCACGGCCGGGGTCGACCAGCCCCAGCATTTT.

This clonotype turned up a few times. The rearrangement links TRBV6-2 or TRBV6-3 to TRBJ2-5; 8 positions match TRBD2. The CDR3 spans 14 residues. The V and J ends lost 2 bases and 5 bases, in that order; junction bases with no gene match: 4. Germline lookup yields CDR1 MNHEY and CDR2 SVGEGT. The CDR3 sequence: CASSYPGTRETQYF. The CDR3 coding sequence is TGTGCCAGCAGTTACCCCGGGACTAGGGAGACCCAGTACTTC.

This clonotype was seen at least ten times. The chain links TRBV3-1 to TRBJ2-5; possible D gene TRBD2, 7 bases. Germline-derived CDR1 and CDR2 are LGHDT and YNNKEL (reference sequence). V was pared by 3 bases and J by 3 bases, with 20 bases between. The CDR3 loop spans 17 amino acids. CDR3: CASSQVFGGHRKETQYF. The CDR3 DNA is TGTGCCAGCAGCCAGGTCTTCGGGGGGCATAGGAAAGAGACCCAGTACTTC.

This clonotype was recorded many times. This chain joins TRBV6-1 and TRBJ1-2; D is perhaps TRBD1 (5 bases). The V end was cut by 4 bases, the J end by 4 bases, with 13 bases between. The germline V gene encodes CDR1 MNHNS and CDR2 SASEGT. The CDR3 is 14 amino acids. Here the CDR3 DNA reads TGTGCCAGCAGTGCGGACATCCCCCGCTATGGCTACACCTTC. The encoded protein is CASSADIPRYGYTF.

To note about this clonotype: A much more abundant neighbour one base away suggests this may be a read error. The chain recombines TRBV2 with TRBJ2-2, with a weak D call TRBD2 (5 bases). CDR3 size: 14 residues. CDR1 is SNHLY, CDR2 FYNNEI, per germline. CDR3 nucleotide sequence: TGTGCCAGCAGTGAACGCGCGAACACCGGGGAGCCGTTTTTT. Protein: CASSERANTGEPFF.

This clonotype was detected only a few times. This rearrangement joins TRBV20-1 to TRBJ2-2; 7 bases are a match to TRBD2. This CDR3 has 15 residues. V shed 5 bases and J 1 base; nucleotides not matched to a gene: 7. Germline values: CDR1 DFQATT, CDR2 SNEGSKA (reference sequence). CDR3 coding DNA: TGCAGTGCTGGGGGGGGGACGGTGAACACCGGGGAGCTGTTTTTT. Translation: CSAGGGTVNTGELFF.

In this sample, this clonotype turned up many times. The gene calls are TRBV18 and TRBJ1-5; D gene uncertain. Trimming took off 3 bases at V and 3 bases at J, with 9 bases between the two ends. The CDR3 contains 14 residues. In germline, CDR1 is KGHSH, CDR2 LQKENI. CDR3 region: CASSPNVVNQPQHF. Here the CDR3 DNA reads TGTGCCAGCTCACCGAACGTAGTCAATCAGCCCCAGCATTTT.

This clonotype was observed a few times. The rearrangement uses TRBV19 and TRBJ2-7, with no clear D. The CDR3 has 14 amino acids. Trimming left V 0 bases short and J 7 bases short, with 13 bases between. Per germline, CDR1 LNHDA and CDR2 SQIVND (reference sequence). Written as DNA, the CDR3 is TGTGCCAGTAGTATAGACTTGAACAGACGGGAGCAGTACTTC. Amino acid sequence: CASSIDLNRREQYF.

This clonotype was observed many times. V is TRBV7-8 and J is TRBJ2-3; tentative D call: TRBD1 (6 bases). V gave up 4 bases and J gave up 4 bases, with 12 bases separating them. Looked up from germline, CDR1 is SGHVS and CDR2 is FQNEAQ. The CDR3 sequence is 14 residues long. The CDR3 DNA reads as TGTGCCAGCAGCTCTGGGTGGGGGCCAGATACGCAGTATTTT. This sequence encodes CASSSGWGPDTQYF.

The CDR3: CASSQAPLNSPLHF. In DNA form, the CDR3 reads TGTGCCAGCAGCCAAGCGCCGTTGAATTCACCCCTCCACTTT. The genes are TRBV4-2 and TRBJ1-6; D gene ambiguous. CDR3 length: 14 amino acids. Germline CDR1 is LGHNA and CDR2 is YNFKEQ. V dropped 1 base and J dropped 7 bases, with 8 bases sitting between them.